This T cell receptor (beta chain) was profiled in a study of tumor and adjacent non-tumor tissue in lung cancer. Study results and caveats: Tumor tissue had significantly higher TCR diversity than normal lung.

A modified ARM-PCR protocol with three rounds of nested PCR amplified TCRbeta. TCRdb reprocessed the multiplex PCR reads via MiXCR and lists one record per CDR3 protein. This sample yields more than 85,000 distinct CDR3 sequences, of which approximately 84% are seen a single time; 20% to 25% belongs to the top ten. The germline CDR1 and CDR2 sequences are MNHNS and SASEGT. The J segment lost 3 bases and the V segment lost 2 bases, leaving 0 bases of the junction unmatched. CDR3 size: 14 residues. RNA was extracted from bulk tissue without any cell sorting. With respect to this clonotype: Its cognate antigen is unknown.

The chain carries TRBV6-1 and TRBJ1-5, with 8 bases matching TRBD1. What was sequenced was lung tumor tissue. The sequence derives from a man aged 70 or older with non-small cell lung cancer. The CDR3 protein is CASSEQGANQPQHF. The CDR3 region has the DNA TGTGCCAGCAGTGAACAGGGGGCCAATCAGCCCCAGCATTTT.